This is a list of T cell receptor beta chains from one sample in a study of blood T cell repertoires in COVID-19. Clones were read by immunoSEQ multiplex PCR, and TCRdb kept only the in-frame ones, dropping some. The sample shows fewer than 250,000 clones, 82% of them seen only once. Material for sequencing was peripheral blood. These TCRs come from a woman aged 60 to 75 with COVID-19, enrolled during active disease. CDR3s include the opening cysteine and the closing phenylalanine or tryptophan. Each record gives: D gene, clone size, V gene, J gene, CDR3 protein, CDR3 DNA. The D gene is left open where the match is weak. Clone size is given for some rows only: seen once, a few or many times, or a class if the clone is expanded.

NA	NA	TRBV7-3	TRBJ2-3	CASSLTGGGTDTQYF	TGTGCCAGCAGCTTAACAGGGGGAGGCACAGATACGCAGTATTTT
NA	NA	TRBV7-9	TRBJ2-1	CASSLDQTGAQFF	TGTGCCAGCAGTTTAGACCAGACGGGAGCGCAGTTCTTC
TRBD1	NA	TRBV19	TRBJ2-6	CASRDRENSGANVLTF	TGTGCCAGTCGGGACAGGGAAAACTCTGGGGCCAACGTCCTGACTTTC
TRBD2	NA	TRBV28	TRBJ2-5	CASSPSSGRAEETQYF	TGTGCCAGCAGTCCCTCTAGCGGGAGGGCCGAGGAGACCCAGTACTTC
TRBD1	NA	TRBV6-5	TRBJ2-2	CASSIPTGVPGELFF	TGTGCCAGCAGCATCCCGACAGGGGTCCCCGGGGAGCTGTTTTTT
NA	NA	TRBV6-5	TRBJ2-3	CASRTVTDTQYF	TGTGCCAGCAGGACAGTCACAGATACGCAGTATTTT
TRBD1	NA	TRBV7-6	TRBJ2-1	CASSLAGTAYNEQFF	TGTGCCAGCAGCTTAGCTGGGACAGCGTACAATGAGCAGTTCTTC
TRBD2	few	TRBV28	TRBJ2-7	CASSSLAGELDEQYF	TGTGCCAGCAGTTCCCTAGCGGGAGAACTCGACGAGCAGTACTTC
NA	NA	TRBV19	TRBJ1-6	CASSMGLNSPLHF	TGTGCCAGTAGTATGGGCCTTAATTCACCCCTCCACTTT
TRBD1	NA	TRBV5-1	TRBJ1-2	CASSEGTGAAYGYTF	TGCGCCAGCAGCGAGGGGACAGGGGCAGCGTATGGCTACACCTTC
NA	once	TRBV7-2	TRBJ1-2	CASSPRHGDYGYTF	TGTGCCAGCAGCCCCCGACACGGTGACTATGGCTACACCTTC
NA	NA	TRBV27	TRBJ1-1	CASRGGANTEAFF	TGTGCCAGCAGAGGAGGGGCGAACACTGAAGCTTTCTTT
NA	NA	TRBV28	TRBJ2-1	CASSLAGRGNEQFF	TGTGCCAGCAGTTTAGCCGGGAGAGGCAATGAGCAGTTCTTC
TRBD2	NA	TRBV3-1/TRBV3-2	TRBJ2-5	CASSQGTSGGVQETQYF	TGTGCCAGCAGCCAGGGGACTAGCGGGGGCGTACAAGAGACCCAGTACTTC
NA	NA	TRBV5-1	TRBJ2-1	CASSSGYSTYNEQFF	TGCGCCAGCAGTTCAGGGTACTCCACCTACAATGAGCAGTTCTTC
NA	few	TRBV2	TRBJ1-5	CASNVGGGVNQPQHF	TGTGCCAGCAATGTGGGGGGTGGGGTCAATCAGCCCCAGCATTTT
TRBD1	few	TRBV19	TRBJ1-5	CASSIEGQGHQPQHF	TGTGCCAGTAGTATAGAGGGACAGGGACATCAGCCCCAGCATTTT
NA	once	TRBV6-5	TRBJ2-3	CASSYGGGTQYF	TGTGCCAGCAGTTACGGAGGCGGTACGCAGTATTTT
NA	NA	TRBV6-5	TRBJ1-1	CASSYSWQTNTEAFF	TGTGCCAGCAGTTACTCCTGGCAGACAAACACTGAAGCTTTCTTT
NA	NA	TRBV5-6	TRBJ1-1	CASSSTSRANAEAFF	TGTGCCAGCAGCTCCACGTCCAGGGCAAACGCTGAAGCTTTCTTT
NA	NA	TRBV6-5	TRBJ1-1	CASSTGVLEAFF	TGTGCCAGCAGTACCGGGGTCCTGGAAGCTTTCTTT
TRBD2	NA	TRBV5-6	TRBJ2-7	CASSLTSSGNYEQYF	TGTGCCAGCAGCTTAACCTCTAGCGGGAACTACGAGCAGTACTTC
TRBD2	NA	TRBV3-1/TRBV3-2	TRBJ2-1	CASSQDSGGRQFF	TGTGCCAGCAGCCAAGATTCCGGGGGGAGGCAGTTCTTC
NA	NA	TRBV5-6	TRBJ1-2	CASSFEGANYGYTF	TGTGCCAGCAGCTTCGAAGGGGCTAACTATGGCTACACCTTC
NA	once	TRBV7-3	TRBJ2-1	CASSSPVGGKSYNEQFF	TGTGCCAGCAGCTCACCCGTCGGAGGGAAATCCTACAATGAGCAGTTCTTC
TRBD2	NA	TRBV5-4	TRBJ2-7	CASSSSGREQYF	TGTGCCAGCAGCTCTAGCGGGAGGGAGCAGTACTTC
TRBD2	NA	TRBV5-6	TRBJ2-1	CASSGRAYNEQFF	TGTGCCAGCAGCGGGAGGGCCTACAATGAGCAGTTCTTC